The 26 T cell receptor beta chains below all came from one sample that was sequenced in a study of blood T cell repertoires in COVID-19. Repertoires were generated with immunoSEQ multiplex PCR, while TCRdb's copy carries only in-frame clones and drops some. The sample has around 270,000 clones, 80% to 85% seen once. Sequenced input: peripheral blood. These receptors all stem from a woman aged 40 to 55 who had recovered from COVID-19.

The genes are TRBV27 and TRBJ1-4, with D uncertain. Germline V lookup: CDR1 MNHEY, CDR2 SMNVEV (reference sequence). This CDR3 comprises 15 residues. V lost 5 bases to trimming and J lost 5 bases, with 15 bases between them. CDR3 nucleotides: TGTGCCAGCAGTCCCTCTGGGTGGAGGAATGAAAAACTGTTTTTT. It encodes CASSPSGWRNEKLFF. Combining the CDR3 with reference TRBV27 and TRBJ1-4 gives the whole variable domain EAQVTQNPRYLITVTGKKLTVTCSQNMNHEYMSWYRQDPGLGLRQIYYSMNVEVTDKGDVPEGYKVSRKEKRNFPLILESPSPNQTSLYFCASSPSGWRNEKLFFGSGTQLSVL.

This chain uses TRBV28 with TRBJ1-4; 10 bases match TRBD1. CDR1 is MDHEN, CDR2 SYDVKM, per germline. The CDR3 is 14 amino acids. J gave up 7 bases and V 7 bases, and 6 bases lay outside the gene matches. The CDR3 loop reads CASIPRDRGEKLFF. CDR3 sequence (DNA): TGTGCCAGCATTCCTCGGGACAGGGGTGAAAAACTGTTTTTT. Based on the CDR3 plus reference TRBV28 and TRBJ1-4, the full variable domain is DVKVTQSSRYLVKRTGEKVFLECVQDMDHENMFWYRQDPGLGLRLIYFSYDVKMKEKGDIPEGYSVSREKKERFSLILESASTNQTSMYLCASIPRDRGEKLFFGSGTQLSVL.

The chain combines TRBV12-5 with TRBJ2-5, with TRBD2 as a possible D gene (5 bases). The CDR3 extends over 11 amino acids. The V gene's germline CDR1 is LGHNT and CDR2 FRNRAP. V was pared by 8 bases and J by 5 bases, with 9 bases between. CDR3 sequence: CASSPGETQYF. In nucleotides, the CDR3 is TGTGCTAGTAGCCCGGGGGAGACCCAGTACTTC. Full variable domain (missing parts from reference TRBV12-5 and TRBJ2-5): DARVTQTPRHKVTEMGQEVTMRCQPILGHNTVFWYRQTMMQGLELLAYFRNRAPLDDSGMPKDRFSAEMPDATLATLKIQPSEPRDSAVYFCASSPGETQYFGPGTRLLVL.

This clone was seen only a few times. The chain uses TRBV3-1 (or the pseudogene TRBV3-2) and TRBJ1-5, with D possibly being TRBD1 (6 bases). Germline CDR1 is LGHDT and CDR2 is YNNKEL (reference sequence). The ends were cut back, 5 bases at V and 9 bases at J, with 11 bases in the middle. CDR3 length: 12 residues. In DNA form, the CDR3 reads TGTGCCAGCAGCTTAGGACAGCTGCCCCAGCATTTT. It yields the protein CASSLGQLPQHF.

V is TRBV5-6 and J is TRBJ2-7; 7 bases align to TRBD2. This CDR3 is built from 13 residues. The germline gives CDR1 SGHDT, CDR2 YYEEEE. Trimming removed 9 bases from V and 6 bases from J; junction bases left unmatched: 12. The CDR3 nucleotides read TGTGCCACACGGGGAGGCAGGGAGGGCGAGCAGTACTTC. This gives the protein CATRGGREGEQYF.

This chain joins TRBV5-1 and TRBJ2-3; TRBD1 might be the D (5 bases). Germline V CDR1 and CDR2: SGHRS, YFSETQ. The CDR3 totals 15 residues. V lost 5 bases to trimming and J lost 3 bases, with 16 bases between them. The CDR3 is CASSGAGYSTDTQYF. The CDR3 DNA is TGCGCCAGCAGTGGGGCCGGTTATTCGACAGATACGCAGTATTTT.

This chain connects TRBV5-1 to TRBJ2-3, with D maybe TRBD2 (6 bases). V was cut by 4 bases and J by 3 bases, with 15 bases left in between. Germline-derived CDR1 and CDR2 are SGHRS and YFSETQ. The CDR3 loop spans 15 amino acids. The CDR3 sequence: CASSAGQGTTDTQYF. As DNA, the CDR3 is TGCGCCAGCAGCGCGGGGCAGGGTACGACAGATACGCAGTATTTT. Looking up the rest from reference TRBV5-1 and TRBJ2-3 gives the full variable domain: KAGVTQTPRYLIKTRGQQVTLSCSPISGHRSVSWYQQTPGQGLQFLFEYFSETQRNKGNFPGRFSGRQFSNSRSEMNVSTLELGDSALYLCASSAGQGTTDTQYFGPGTRLTVL.

The chain carries TRBV28 and TRBJ1-5; D not resolved. Germline CDR1 is MDHEN and CDR2 is SYDVKM. With 9 bases removed from V and 6 bases from J, the gap between germline ends came to 21 bases. The CDR3 spans 15 residues. CDR3 region: CARPVRGTQAQPQHF. The CDR3 nucleotides are TGTGCCAGACCCGTCCGGGGTACCCAAGCTCAGCCCCAGCATTTT.

This clone was picked up a small number of times. V gene TRBV5-1 combines with J gene TRBJ2-7; the D gene is possibly TRBD1 (5 bases). V lost 0 bases, J lost 3 bases, and 10 bases lay in between. The germline gives CDR1 SGHRS, CDR2 YFSETQ. This CDR3 contains 14 residues. CDR3 bases: TGCGCCAGCAGCTTGGTTTCAGGGAACTACGAGCAGTACTTC. It yields the protein CASSLVSGNYEQYF.

This sequence joins TRBV29-1 and TRBJ2-7; D might be TRBD1 (6 bases). In germline, CDR1 is SQVTM, CDR2 ANQGSEA. This CDR3 has 12 residues. V lost 5 bases to trimming and J lost 1 base, with 9 bases between them. This CDR3 reads CSVLQGSYEQYF. The CDR3 DNA sequence: TGCAGCGTTCTCCAGGGGTCCTACGAGCAGTACTTC.

The rearrangement uses TRBV20-1 and TRBJ2-7; D call uncertain. V was pared by 3 bases and J by 2 bases, with 11 bases between. The CDR3 totals 13 residues. In germline, CDR1 is DFQATT, CDR2 SNEGSKA (reference sequence). Here the CDR3 reads CSASRIDPYEQYF. In DNA, the CDR3 is TGCAGTGCTAGTCGTATAGATCCCTACGAGCAGTACTTC.

This chain connects TRBV7-6 to TRBJ1-4; tentative D call: TRBD1 (6 bases). The CDR3 has 15 amino acids. The V and J ends lost 4 bases and 5 bases respectively, with 14 bases between them. Germline V gene sequence: CDR1 SGHVS, CDR2 FNYEAQ. CDR3: CASSWRWGLNEKLFF. The CDR3 bases are TGTGCCAGCAGCTGGAGGTGGGGGCTGAATGAAAAACTGTTTTTT.

The chain employs TRBV28 and TRBJ1-2, with D unresolved. The germline V gene has CDR1 MDHEN and CDR2 SYDVKM. Trimming stripped 4 bases from V and 8 bases from J, with 17 bases between. This CDR3 has 14 residues. The CDR3 loop reads CASSSRSSAGGYTF. The CDR3 DNA reads as TGTGCCAGCAGTTCAAGATCATCTGCGGGCGGCTACACCTTC.

The CDR3 DNA reads TGTGCCAGCAGTTTTGGCCAGGGAAACGGCTACACCTTC. It translates to CASSFGQGNGYTF. The chain is built from TRBV28 and TRBJ1-2; TRBD1 might be the D (5 bases). The CDR3 length is 13 residues. The germline V gene encodes CDR1 MDHEN and CDR2 SYDVKM. V lost 3 bases, J lost 8 bases, and 13 bases lay in between.

The chain has TRBV18 and TRBJ1-1; no definite D call. Germline values: CDR1 KGHSH, CDR2 LQKENI. Trimming took 3 bases from V and 6 from J, leaving 14 bases between them. This CDR3 is 14 amino acids long. CDR3 sequence: CASSPRREDSEAFF. In nucleotides, the CDR3 is TGTGCCAGCTCACCGAGACGGGAGGACTCTGAAGCTTTCTTT. Filled out from reference TRBV18 and TRBJ1-1, the complete variable domain reads NAGVMQNPRHLVRRRGQEARLRCSPMKGHSHVYWYRQLPEEGLKFMVYLQKENIIDESGMPKERFSAEFPKEGPSILRIQQVVRGDSAAYFCASSPRREDSEAFFGQGTRLTVV.

The chain joins TRBV19 to TRBJ2-6; 9 nucleotides line up with TRBD2. V was pared by 8 bases and J by 2 bases, with 7 bases of the junction left unmatched. The CDR3 extends over 16 amino acids. In germline, CDR1 is LNHDA, CDR2 SQIVND (reference sequence). The CDR3 bases are TGTGCCAGTCGCACCGCGGGGGGGGCTGGGGCCAACGTCCTGACTTTC. Translated: CASRTAGGAGANVLTF. The full variable domain, its missing parts supplied by reference TRBV19 and TRBJ2-6, is DGGITQSPKYLFRKEGQNVTLSCEQNLNHDAMYWYRQDPGQGLRLIYYSQIVNDFQKGDIAEGYSVSREKKESFPLTVTSAQKNPTAFYLCASRTAGGAGANVLTFGAGSRLTVL.

This chain links TRBV29-1 with TRBJ2-7; the match to TRBD1 covers 7 bases. CDR1 and CDR2 from the germline V gene are SQVTM and ANQGSEA. After removal of 3 bases from V and 3 bases from J, the junction contained 5 bases not matched to a gene. The CDR3 has 13 amino acids. The CDR3 spells CSVDLTGNYEQYF. CDR3 sequence (DNA): TGCAGCGTTGACTTGACAGGGAACTACGAGCAGTACTTC.

The chain has TRBV2 and TRBJ2-1; 8 nucleotides match TRBD2. V trimming: 8 bases; J trimming: 7 bases; junction bases outside the gene matches: 7. The CDR3 length is 13 residues. Germline loops: CDR1 SNHLY, CDR2 FYNNEI. CDR3 sequence (DNA): TGTGCCAGCGGGCAATTAGCGGGGAATGAGCAGTTCTTC. Translated: CASGQLAGNEQFF.

The chain joins TRBV5-1 to TRBJ2-3, with D perhaps TRBD1 (6 bases). Trimming left V 2 bases short and J 4 bases short, with 11 bases between. The CDR3 extends over 14 amino acids. CDR1 SGHRS and CDR2 YFSETQ come from the germline V gene. This CDR3 reads CASSLGQKADTQYF. CDR3 DNA: TGCGCCAGCAGCTTAGGACAGAAGGCAGATACGCAGTATTTT. Full variable domain (rest looked up from reference TRBV5-1 and TRBJ2-3): KAGVTQTPRYLIKTRGQQVTLSCSPISGHRSVSWYQQTPGQGLQFLFEYFSETQRNKGNFPGRFSGRQFSNSRSEMNVSTLELGDSALYLCASSLGQKADTQYFGPGTRLTVL.

This clone was observed a few times. The chain links TRBV2 to TRBJ1-6; D might be TRBD1 (5 bases). Trimming shortened V by 5 bases and J by 11 bases, and 13 bases separated the two germline ends. Germline CDR1 reads SNHLY; CDR2 reads FYNNEI. The CDR3 is made up of 13 amino acids. The CDR3 DNA reads TGTGCCAGCAGTAGCAGGGAGGGGACACCCCTCCACTTT. This sequence encodes CASSSREGTPLHF.

In nucleotides, the CDR3 is TGTGCCAGCATCCCACGAGGGACAGAAGTCTACGAGCAGTACTTC. Its protein product is CASIPRGTEVYEQYF. The chain carries TRBV7-9 and TRBJ2-7; 7 bases match TRBD1. Trimming removed 7 bases from V and 3 bases from J; junction bases left unmatched: 12. Germline lookup yields CDR1 SEHNR and CDR2 FQNEAQ (reference sequence). CDR3 size: 15 residues.

This chain connects TRBV11-1 to TRBJ2-1; 7 bases align to TRBD2. The germline V gene has CDR1 SGHAT and CDR2 FQDESV (reference sequence). CDR3 length equals 15 residues. The V segment lost 1 base and the J segment 9 bases; nucleotides outside the gene matches: 9. The CDR3 loop reads CASSLVAGREGEQFF. The CDR3 nucleotides are TGTGCCAGCAGCTTAGTAGCGGGCAGGGAAGGTGAGCAGTTCTTC. Based on the CDR3 plus reference TRBV11-1 and TRBJ2-1, the full variable domain is EAEVAQSPRYKITEKSQAVAFWCDPISGHATLYWYRQILGQGPELLVQFQDESVVDDSQLPKDRFSAERLKGVDSTLKIQPAELGDSAMYLCASSLVAGREGEQFFGPGTRLTVL.

Only a few counts were recorded for this clone. The rearrangement links TRBV2 to TRBJ2-2; 8 bases match TRBD1. The length of the CDR3 is 14 residues. Germline V gene lookup returns CDR1 SNHLY and CDR2 FYNNEI. Trimming cost V 6 bases and J 3 bases; bases outside gene matches: 3. The CDR3 sequence is CASRDRVDTGELFF. The DNA of the CDR3 is TGTGCCAGCAGGGACAGGGTTGACACCGGGGAGCTGTTTTTT.

The rearrangement uses TRBV28 and TRBJ2-5, with 7 bases lining up with TRBD1. The germline V gene encodes CDR1 MDHEN and CDR2 SYDVKM. CDR3 length: 15 residues. J gave up 5 bases and V 5 bases, and 11 bases lay outside the gene matches. DNA for the CDR3: TGTGCCAGCAGTACAACCGGGACAGTGGACGAGACCCAGTACTTC. Its translation: CASSTTGTVDETQYF.

V gene TRBV6-5 combines with J gene TRBJ2-1, with TRBD1 matching 9 bases. CDR1 MNHEY and CDR2 SVGAGI come from the germline V gene. The CDR3 consists of 15 residues. Trimming took 7 bases from V and 1 from J; bases not matched to a gene: 5. The CDR3 region is CASTTGTGSYNEQFF. For the CDR3, the DNA is TGTGCCAGCACGACCGGGACAGGGTCCTACAATGAGCAGTTCTTC.

The V gene is TRBV5-1, the J gene TRBJ2-2; maybe TRBD1 (6 bases). The CDR3 spans 15 residues. Trimming removed 0 bases at V and 4 bases at J, with 10 bases between. CDR1 and CDR2 (germline): SGHRS, YFSETQ. The CDR3 DNA reads TGCGCCAGCAGCTTGGCCCGAGGGGGCACCGGGGAGCTGTTTTTT. Its protein is CASSLARGGTGELFF.